One and the same sample provided the 16 T cell receptor beta chains below, sequenced in a study of blood T cell repertoires in COVID-19. The method was immunoSEQ multiplex PCR; TCRdb's version includes in-frame clones alone and lacks a portion of them. The sample lists approximately 350,000 clones, 70% to 90% occurring once. The material sequenced was peripheral blood. Receptor source: a man aged 35 to 55 with acute or convalescent COVID-19.

This chain uses TRBV6-5 with TRBJ2-3, with TRBD1 matching 7 bases. Germline CDR1 MNHEY, CDR2 SVGAGI. This CDR3 has 15 amino acids. V dropped 6 bases and J dropped 0; count of bases not matched to a gene: 6. The DNA of the CDR3 is TGTGCCAGCAGAAGGGACAGAACTAGCACAGATACGCAGTATTTT. Amino acid sequence: CASRRDRTSTDTQYF.

The V and J genes are TRBV13 and TRBJ2-5; 12 bases agree with TRBD2. The CDR3 sequence is 15 residues long. CDR1 is PRHDT and CDR2 is FYEKMQ in the germline V gene (reference sequence). The V gene end was trimmed by 6 bases and the J gene end by 5 bases; junction bases not matched to a gene: 7. CDR3 amino acids: CASSGALAGGETQYF. For the CDR3, the DNA is TGTGCCAGCAGTGGTGCACTAGCGGGAGGCGAGACCCAGTACTTC. Complete variable domain (other parts from reference TRBV13 and TRBJ2-5): AAGVIQSPRHLIKEKRETATLKCYPIPRHDTVYWYQQGPGQDPQFLISFYEKMQSDKGSIPDRFSAQQFSDYHSELNMSSLELGDSALYFCASSGALAGGETQYFGPGTRLLVL.

The rearrangement links TRBV2 to TRBJ2-1; D possibly corresponds to TRBD2 (6 bases). The germline gives CDR1 SNHLY, CDR2 FYNNEI. This CDR3 region has 15 residues. Between the trimmed V and J ends, which lost 6 bases and 0 bases, there was a span of 12 bases. The CDR3 DNA reads as TGTGCCAGCAGAGGCCGGGACTTCTCCTACAATGAGCAGTTCTTC. Protein sequence: CASRGRDFSYNEQFF. The whole variable domain, filled in from reference TRBV2 and TRBJ2-1, reads EPEVTQTPSHQVTQMGQEVILRCVPISNHLYFYWYRQILGQKVEFLVSFYNNEISEKSEIFDDQFSVERPDGSNFTLKIRSTKLEDSAMYFCASRGRDFSYNEQFFGPGTRLTVL.

The V gene is TRBV16, the J gene TRBJ1-2, with TRBD1 matching over 9 bases. CDR3 length: 14 residues. In germline, CDR1 is KGHSY, CDR2 FQNENV. V lost 5 bases and J lost 9; bases outside the gene matches: 10. CDR3 residues: CASSVGQGVGSYTF. The CDR3 DNA follows: TGTGCCAGCAGCGTGGGACAGGGCGTCGGAAGCTACACCTTC.

The V gene is TRBV21-1, the J gene TRBJ1-3; the tabulated D call, TRBD1, remains unverified against the DNA. TRBV21-1 is a listed pseudogene. The CDR3 is made up of 17 amino acids. CDR3 nucleotides: TGTGCCAGCAGCAGAGGATTGACAGGGTATAGGGGAAACACCATATATTTT. This sequence encodes CASSRGLTGYRGNTIYF.

CDR3 amino acids: CASSLAPGDDEQYF. The CDR3 DNA is TGTGCCAGCAGCTTGGCCCCAGGGGACGACGAGCAGTACTTC. The chain combines TRBV5-6 with TRBJ2-7, with a possible D match to TRBD1 (6 bases). This CDR3 comprises 14 residues. Germline V lookup: CDR1 SGHDT, CDR2 YYEEEE. Trimming left V 0 bases short and J 5 bases short, with 12 bases between. The full variable domain, in which reference TRBV5-6 and TRBJ2-7 provide the parts outside the CDR3, is DAGVTQSPTHLIKTRGQQVTLRCSPKSGHDTVSWYQQALGQGPQFIFQYYEEEERQRGNFPDRFSGHQFPNYSSELNVNALLLGDSALYLCASSLAPGDDEQYFGPGTRLTVT.

A few counts support this clone. The chain carries TRBV11-2 and TRBJ2-3; 16 bases map to TRBD2. Germline CDR1 and CDR2: SGHAT and FQNNGV. Trimming at V came to 1 base and at J to 5 bases, leaving 9 bases not matched to a gene. The CDR3 runs to 19 residues. CDR3 region: CASSLGLGLAGGPGDTQYF. The CDR3 nucleotides are TGTGCCAGCAGCTTAGGATTGGGACTAGCGGGAGGGCCTGGAGATACGCAGTATTTT.

V and J are TRBV4-1 and TRBJ2-1; 9 positions agree with TRBD1. V trimming: 4 bases; J trimming: 7 bases; junction bases outside the gene matches: 5. This CDR3 region has 14 residues. Germline-derived CDR1 and CDR2 are MGHRA and YSYEKL. CDR3 bases: TGCGCCAGCAGCCTCGGGACAGGGAGAAATGAGCAGTTCTTC. Its protein is CASSLGTGRNEQFF.

The chain joins TRBV6-5 to TRBJ2-1; 9 bases line up with TRBD1. This CDR3 contains 15 residues. V was clipped by 6 bases and J by 7 bases; unmatched bases: 10. The germline CDR1 and CDR2 sequences are MNHEY and SVGAGI. This CDR3 is CASRSPGQGSNEQFF. The CDR3 DNA sequence: TGTGCCAGCAGGTCTCCGGGACAGGGCTCTAATGAGCAGTTCTTC.

The CDR3 nucleotides are TGTGCCAGCTCACCACAGTCGGGTTCCTACGAGCAGTACTTC. This codes for CASSPQSGSYEQYF. The genes are TRBV18 and TRBJ2-7; no clear D gene. The ends were cut back, 1 base at V and 1 base at J, with 8 bases in the middle. This CDR3 has 14 residues. Germline CDR1 reads KGHSH; CDR2 reads LQKENI.

The chain carries TRBV5-5 and TRBJ1-5; D remains ambiguous. Trimming removed 3 bases from V and 5 bases from J, with 9 bases in between. The CDR3 covers 13 residues. Per germline, CDR1 SGHKS and CDR2 YYEKEE (reference sequence). DNA for the CDR3: TGTGCCAGCAGCTATAGCACTTATCAGCCCCAGCATTTT. Translated: CASSYSTYQPQHF. Full variable domain (outside the CDR3, taken from reference TRBV5-5 and TRBJ1-5): DAGVTQSPTHLIKTRGQQVTLRCSPISGHKSVSWYQQVLGQGPQFIFQYYEKEERGRGNFPDRFSARQFPNYSSELNVNALLLGDSALYLCASSYSTYQPQHFGDGTRLSIL.

This clone was detected once. This chain joins TRBV6-5 and TRBJ1-2; D perhaps matches TRBD1 (5 bases). V was shortened by 6 bases and J by 7 bases, with 21 bases between the two germline ends. Germline V gene data show CDR1 as MNHEY and CDR2 as SVGAGI. The CDR3 contains 15 residues. CDR3 in DNA: TGTGCCAGCAGGGGGCCGCTCAAGGGGAGGGGTGGCTACACCTTC. This codes for CASRGPLKGRGGYTF.

This chain connects TRBV5-1 to TRBJ1-2; no reliable D call. The V gene's germline CDR1 is SGHRS and CDR2 YFSETQ. Trimming took 4 bases from V and 5 from J, leaving 15 bases between them. The CDR3 extends over 14 amino acids. Here the CDR3 reads CASSPRGRVYGYTF. CDR3 nucleotides: TGCGCCAGCAGCCCCAGAGGCCGAGTTTATGGCTACACCTTC.

The gene calls are TRBV6-2 or TRBV6-3 and TRBJ2-7, with TRBD2 identical over 7 bases. CDR3 length: 17 residues. Germline V CDR1 and CDR2: MNHEY, SVGEGT. The V segment lost 6 bases and the J segment 4 bases; nucleotides outside the gene matches: 18. The DNA for the CDR3 is TGTGCCAGCAGCCCAGAACTAGCGAATCGAAAGGGATACGAGCAGTACTTC. Encoded protein: CASSPELANRKGYEQYF.

V usage is TRBV6-6 and J usage is TRBJ1-3; the D gene is possibly TRBD1 (6 bases). Trimming stripped 2 bases from V and 4 bases from J, with 15 bases between. Germline lookup yields CDR1 MNHNY and CDR2 SVGAGI (reference sequence). The CDR3 extends over 16 amino acids. The CDR3 sequence: CASSYGRQAQGNTIYF. The DNA of the CDR3 is TGTGCCAGCAGTTACGGTCGACAGGCCCAGGGAAACACCATATATTTT.

This chain connects TRBV19 to TRBJ2-7; 8 positions agree with TRBD1. The germline gives CDR1 LNHDA, CDR2 SQIVND (reference sequence). CDR3 length: 14 amino acids. The ends lost 5 bases at V and 5 bases at J; junction bases unmatched: 8. The CDR3 is CASSSPDRGHEQYF. As DNA, the CDR3 is TGTGCCAGTAGTTCCCCCGACAGGGGCCACGAGCAGTACTTC.